These 16 T cell receptor beta chains originate from one sample sequenced in a study of cytomegalovirus exposure and HLA in healthy donors. The PCR was carried out with 60 Vbeta primers and 13 Jbeta primers. Sequencing was performed with immunoSEQ multiplex PCR; in TCRdb, only in-frame clones are kept and a portion is missing. The sample includes 150,000 to 250,000 clones, 82% of them seen just once. What was sequenced was PBMCs. All receptors derive from a boy between 2 and 10 years old in good health and CMV-seronegative.

CDR3 in amino acids: CASSVRQGVTEAFF. The DNA for the CDR3 is TGTGCCAGCAGTGTGAGGCAGGGGGTCACTGAAGCTTTCTTT. The V and J genes are TRBV2 and TRBJ1-1; 7 bases align to TRBD1. CDR3 length equals 14 residues. The junction had 6 bases not matched to a gene; V was cut back by 4 bases and J by 4 bases. Germline CDR1 reads SNHLY; CDR2 reads FYNNEI.

This clone appeared once. V and J are TRBV25-1 and TRBJ1-1; D possibly corresponds to TRBD1 (6 bases). Per germline, CDR1 MGHDK and CDR2 SYGVNS. This CDR3 has 13 residues. Trimming took off 6 bases at V and 2 bases at J, with 10 bases between the two ends. The CDR3, as DNA: TGTGCCAGCAGACGACAGGAAAACACTGAAGCTTTCTTT. Residues: CASRRQENTEAFF. Full variable domain (missing parts from reference TRBV25-1 and TRBJ1-1): EADIYQTPRYLVIGTGKKITLECSQTMGHDKMYWYQQDPGMELHLIHYSYGVNSTEKGDLSSESTVSRIRTEHFPLTLESARPSHTSQYLCASRRQENTEAFFGQGTRLTVV.

This clone occurred once. This sequence joins TRBV6-6 and TRBJ2-5; D is uncertain. Per the germline V gene, CDR1 is MNHNY and CDR2 is SVGAGI (reference sequence). Deletions cut 2 bases from V and 4 bases from J, with 14 bases between. The CDR3 length is 15 residues. This CDR3 is CASSYPHVGGETQYF. CDR3 coding DNA: TGTGCCAGCAGTTACCCCCACGTTGGCGGAGAGACCCAGTACTTC.

As for this clone: The same CDR3 arises from other DNA sequences in this sample as well. This rearrangement joins TRBV5-1 to TRBJ2-3; 7 bases align to TRBD2. The CDR3 sequence is 14 residues long. Trimming removed 0 bases from V and 6 bases from J; junction bases left unmatched: 4. From germline, CDR1 is SGHRS and CDR2 YFSETQ. Written as DNA, the CDR3 is TGCGCCAGCAGCTTGGCAGCGGGGACTGATACGCAGTATTTT. Amino acids: CASSLAAGTDTQYF.

The chain employs TRBV5-1 and TRBJ2-5; 8 bases agree with TRBD2. CDR1 is SGHRS, CDR2 YFSETQ, per germline. The CDR3 contains 13 residues. The trim removed 0 bases at V and 5 bases at J, leaving 0 bases unmatched. In DNA form, the CDR3 reads TGCGCCAGCAGCTTGGGACTAGCGGAGACCCAGTACTTC. It codes for CASSLGLAETQYF.

This sequence joins TRBV6-5 and TRBJ2-7, with a weak D call TRBD1 (6 bases). Germline V gives CDR1 MNHEY, CDR2 SVGAGI. Trimming removed 5 bases from V and 0 bases from J, with 14 bases in between. The CDR3 sequence is 15 residues long. CDR3: CASSQISTGSYEQYF. The CDR3 DNA sequence: TGTGCCAGCAGTCAAATATCGACAGGCTCCTACGAGCAGTACTTC.

This chain links TRBV10-3 with TRBJ1-5, with D perhaps TRBD1 (5 bases). The CDR3 consists of 14 residues. The V end was cut by 3 bases, the J end by 5 bases, with 11 bases between. CDR1 is ENHRY and CDR2 is SYGVKD in the germline V gene. The CDR3 coding sequence is TGTGCCATCAGTGACCGGACATTCGATCAGCCCCAGCATTTT. Its translation: CAISDRTFDQPQHF.

This chain links TRBV4-2 with TRBJ2-5; 11 bases are a match to TRBD2. Germline CDR1 reads LGHNA; CDR2 reads YNFKEQ. This CDR3 contains 16 residues. V trimming: 2 bases; J trimming: 2 bases; junction bases outside the gene matches: 4. The CDR3 here is CASSQRGTSGQETQYF. In DNA, the CDR3 is TGTGCCAGCAGCCAACGAGGGACTAGCGGACAAGAGACCCAGTACTTC.

This clone was observed a few times. The chain couples TRBV4-3 to TRBJ2-5, with D tentatively TRBD1 (5 bases). The CDR3 extends over 13 amino acids. V was pared by 4 bases and J by 2 bases, with 8 bases between. The germline V gene encodes CDR1 LGHNA and CDR2 YSLEER. CDR3 sequence (DNA): TGCGCCAGCAGCCCAGGGTTGCAAGAGACCCAGTACTTC. It is translated as CASSPGLQETQYF.

This clone turned up a few times. The gene calls are TRBV11-3 and TRBJ2-2, with a tentative D call TRBD2 (5 bases). The CDR3 runs to 16 residues. The germline V gene has CDR1 SGHNT and CDR2 YENEEA. V was clipped by 1 base and J by 2 bases, with 11 bases between them. CDR3 residues: CASSLGGRGNTGELFF. CDR3 nucleotide sequence: TGTGCCAGCAGCTTAGGGGGTCGGGGAAACACCGGGGAGCTGTTTTTT. Filled out from reference TRBV11-3 and TRBJ2-2, the complete variable domain reads EAGVVQSPRYKIIEKKQPVAFWCNPISGHNTLYWYLQNLGQGPELLIRYENEEAVDDSQLPKDRFSAERLKGVDSTLKIQPAELGDSAVYLCASSLGGRGNTGELFFGEGSRLTVL.

The chain couples TRBV5-5 to TRBJ2-7; 7 nucleotides match TRBD2. The CDR3 is made up of 15 amino acids. CDR1 and CDR2 (germline): SGHKS, YYEKEE (reference sequence). The junction had 4 bases not matched to a gene; V was cut back by 1 base and J by 0 bases. The CDR3 nucleotides are TGTGCCAGCAGCTTGAGCCTAGCGGACTCCTACGAGCAGTACTTC. Translated, it gives CASSLSLADSYEQYF.

This chain links TRBV13 with TRBJ2-7, with D possibly TRBD2 on 6 matching bases. The V and J ends lost 2 bases and 6 bases respectively, with 8 bases between them. The CDR3 sequence is 12 residues long. Germline lookup yields CDR1 PRHDT and CDR2 FYEKMQ (reference sequence). The CDR3 DNA follows: TGTGCCAGCAGCTTATGGGGAGGCGAGCAGTACTTC. This codes for CASSLWGGEQYF.

This sequence joins TRBV2 and TRBJ2-7; 8 nucleotides line up with TRBD2. CDR3 length equals 15 residues. The trim removed 8 bases at V and 2 bases at J, leaving 11 bases unmatched. Germline V gene lookup returns CDR1 SNHLY and CDR2 FYNNEI. The CDR3 here is CASGGLGAATYEQYF. The CDR3 nucleotides read TGTGCCAGCGGGGGACTAGGGGCCGCCACCTACGAGCAGTACTTC.

The V call is TRBV6-1, the J call TRBJ2-1; the D is unclear. The CDR3 is made up of 13 amino acids. From germline, CDR1 is MNHNS and CDR2 SASEGT. The V gene lost 6 bases and the J gene lost 0 bases, with 6 bases spanning the gap. CDR3 bases: TGTGCCAGCAGGGCCGACTCCTACAATGAGCAGTTCTTC. Encoded protein: CASRADSYNEQFF.

The chain recombines TRBV5-4 with TRBJ2-2, with D possibly being TRBD2 (6 bases). This CDR3 is 16 amino acids long. The ends were cut back, 2 bases at V and 7 bases at J, with 18 bases in the middle. The germline CDR1 and CDR2 sequences are SGHNT and YYREEE (reference sequence). Here the CDR3 reads CASSFWQARGNGELFF. CDR3 nucleotides: TGTGCCAGCAGCTTTTGGCAGGCTCGGGGGAACGGGGAGCTGTTTTTT. The full variable domain, its missing parts supplied by reference TRBV5-4 and TRBJ2-2, is ETGVTQSPTHLIKTRGQQVTLRCSSQSGHNTVSWYQQALGQGPQFIFQYYREEENGRGNFPPRFSGLQFPNYSSELNVNALELDDSALYLCASSFWQARGNGELFFGEGSRLTVL.

The chain uses TRBV5-1 and TRBJ1-2; 7 nucleotides agree with TRBD1. The CDR3 covers 12 residues. Germline CDR1 and CDR2: SGHRS and YFSETQ. J gave up 7 bases and V 7 bases, and 7 bases lay outside the gene matches. Here the CDR3 DNA reads TGCGCCAGCGCCCTGGGACAGTCTGGCTACACCTTC. Translating it yields CASALGQSGYTF.